This T cell receptor beta chain was recovered during a study of graft-versus-host responses after intestinal transplantation. Study-level points and caveats: Declining HvG levels early post-transplant were linked to peak circulating GvH clone levels.

Tissue from the graft was processed to free its intraepithelial and lamina propria lymphocytes. V gave up 2 bases and J gave up 6 bases; unmatched junction bases: 1. CDR1 SGHTA and CDR2 FQGTGA come from the germline V gene. The CDR3 has 14 amino acids. As to this clone: Its antigen is not identified.

TCRdb keeps only in-frame clones here, not all; method: immunoSEQ multiplex PCR. Found here are about 63,000 clones, 89% of them singletons; the top ten hold 1.5% to 2%. Sequenced material: ileum tissue, taken 350 to 400 days after transplant. The chain carries TRBV7-3 and TRBJ2-1; the match to TRBD2 covers 10 bases. This sequence originates from a human patient who received an intestinal transplant, so some T cells may come from the graft donor. CDR3 sequence (DNA): TGTGCCAGCAGCTTAGGGACTAGCGCCAATGAGCAGTTCTTC. As protein: CASSLGTSANEQFF.